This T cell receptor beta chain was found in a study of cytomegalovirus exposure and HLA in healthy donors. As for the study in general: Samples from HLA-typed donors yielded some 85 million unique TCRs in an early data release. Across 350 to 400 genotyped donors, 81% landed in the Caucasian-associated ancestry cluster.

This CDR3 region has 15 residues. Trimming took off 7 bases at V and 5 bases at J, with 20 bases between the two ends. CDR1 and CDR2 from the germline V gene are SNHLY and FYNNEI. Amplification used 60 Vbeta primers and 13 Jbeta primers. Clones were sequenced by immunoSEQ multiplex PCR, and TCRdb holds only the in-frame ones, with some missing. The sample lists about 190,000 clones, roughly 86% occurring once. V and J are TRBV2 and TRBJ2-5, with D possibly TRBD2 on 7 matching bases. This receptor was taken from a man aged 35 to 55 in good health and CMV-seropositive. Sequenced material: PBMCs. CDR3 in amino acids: CASTLLGGAPETQYF. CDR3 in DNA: TGTGCCAGCACCCTCCTGGGGGGGGCCCCTGAGACCCAGTACTTC.